The 25 T cell receptor beta chains in this list originate from one sample, sequenced in a study of T cell repertoires in cytomegalovirus infection. Antigens for these TCRs are unknown. TCRdb reprocessed the reads via MiXCR and lists one record per CDR3 protein. This table has 100,000 to 150,000 distinct CDR3 sequences, approximately 30% appearing once. Source: CD8+ T cells from cultured PBMCs, taken from culture after CMV antigen stimulation. These receptors were taken from a human donor in good health (CMV status not recorded). Some clones in this sample may be carry-over from other donors' samples.

The chain joins TRBV12-3 or TRBV12-4 to TRBJ2-1; 8 bases are a match to TRBD2. The CDR3 is 14 residues long. V shed 6 bases and J 3 bases; nucleotides not matched to a gene: 4. The CDR3 region has the DNA TGTGCCAGCAGGCGAGCGGGGGACTACAATGAGCAGTTCTTC. Translation: CASRRAGDYNEQFF.

This chain connects TRBV4-2 to TRBJ2-3, with 9 bases matching TRBD2. This CDR3 contains 18 residues. Trimming cost V 0 bases and J 5 bases; bases outside gene matches: 12. Germline V gene lookup returns CDR1 LGHNA and CDR2 YNFKEQ. CDR3 region: CASSQDPPPSGTLDTQYF. CDR3 in DNA: TGTGCCAGCAGCCAAGATCCTCCCCCTAGCGGGACCCTAGATACGCAGTATTTT.

This clonotype was seen a few times. V usage is TRBV20-1 and J usage is TRBJ1-6; TRBD1 might be the D (6 bases). The CDR3 is 17 residues long. CDR1 is DFQATT and CDR2 is SNEGSKA in the germline V gene (reference sequence). The V end lost 1 base, the J end lost 5 bases, and 18 bases lay between the germline ends. CDR3 in amino acids: CSARAQDRVVDNSPLHF. As DNA, the CDR3 is TGCAGTGCTAGAGCACAGGACAGAGTGGTCGATAATTCACCCCTCCACTTT.

The V gene is TRBV28, the J gene TRBJ2-2; 8 bases agree with TRBD2. The length of the CDR3 is 15 residues. Germline loops: CDR1 MDHEN, CDR2 SYDVKM. J lost 9 bases, V lost 2 bases, and 8 bases had no gene match. The CDR3 is CASSLGPAGDWELFF. In nucleotides, the CDR3 is TGTGCCAGCAGTTTAGGCCCAGCGGGGGATTGGGAGCTGTTTTTT.

This clonotype was detected a few times. V usage is TRBV19 and J usage is TRBJ2-3; 8 bases fit TRBD2. The CDR3 length is 17 residues. J gave up 6 bases and V 5 bases, and 16 bases lay outside the gene matches. CDR1 and CDR2 from the germline V gene are LNHDA and SQIVND (reference sequence). As DNA, the CDR3 is TGTGCCAGTAGTCCGGAGAGCCAGCGGGGGTCCTCGGATACGCAGTATTTT. It yields the protein CASSPESQRGSSDTQYF.

The chain joins TRBV5-1 to TRBJ2-5; 13 nucleotides line up with TRBD2. The CDR3 contains 16 residues. Germline values: CDR1 SGHRS, CDR2 YFSETQ. After removal of 3 bases from V and 6 bases from J, the junction contained 8 bases not matched to a gene. CDR3 sequence reads: CASSSELAGGLKTQYF. The DNA for the CDR3 is TGCGCCAGCAGCTCGGAACTAGCGGGGGGGTTGAAGACCCAGTACTTC.

The chain joins TRBV28 to TRBJ1-2; D is possibly TRBD1 (6 bases). V was pared by 7 bases and J by 4 bases, with 16 bases between. CDR3 length: 14 amino acids. The germline V gene encodes CDR1 MDHEN and CDR2 SYDVKM. CDR3 in DNA: TGTGCCAGCACTATTTTGGGGGCTTCCTATGGCTACACCTTC. Encoded protein: CASTILGASYGYTF.

This clonotype came up a few times. The chain carries TRBV4-3 and TRBJ1-2; TRBD1 might be the D (6 bases). The CDR3 has 15 residues. The V end was cut by 1 base, the J end by 6 bases, with 15 bases between. CDR1 is LGHNA and CDR2 is YSLEER in the germline V gene. The CDR3 nucleotides are TGCGCCAGCAGCCAAGGGACGGGACAAATAAATGGCTACACCTTC. Translating it yields CASSQGTGQINGYTF.

V gene TRBV2 combines with J gene TRBJ1-2; D not certain. The CDR3 totals 16 residues. CDR1 is SNHLY and CDR2 is FYNNEI in the germline V gene. The V and J ends lost 0 bases and 3 bases respectively, with 14 bases between them. The CDR3: CASSEAYLTIDYGYTF. CDR3 sequence (DNA): TGTGCCAGCAGTGAAGCCTATTTGACAATTGACTATGGCTACACCTTC.

The chain combines TRBV12-3 or TRBV12-4 with TRBJ2-5; perhaps D is TRBD1 or TRBD2 (5 bases each). CDR3 length: 15 amino acids. V lost 6 bases and J 2 bases, leaving 16 bases between the germline ends. Here the CDR3 reads CASSDRLYRQETQYF. The CDR3 DNA reads TGTGCCAGCAGCGACAGACTATACAGGCAAGAGACCCAGTACTTC.

This clonotype appeared a few times. The V and J genes are TRBV5-5 and TRBJ2-7; the D gene could be TRBD1 or TRBD2 (6 bases each). CDR1 SGHKS and CDR2 YYEKEE come from the germline V gene (reference sequence). Trimming removed 4 bases at V and 0 bases at J, with 14 bases between. The CDR3 runs to 15 residues. CDR3 coding DNA: TGTGCCAGCAGCCCGGGGGCCAGCGCCTCCTACGAGCAGTACTTC. This codes for CASSPGASASYEQYF.

This clonotype was seen only a few times. The chain recombines TRBV7-6 with TRBJ2-1, with D unresolved. V lost 5 bases, J lost 6 bases, and 17 bases lay in between. Per germline, CDR1 SGHVS and CDR2 FNYEAQ. The CDR3 length is 15 residues. The CDR3 sequence is CASSSRSGWGNEQFF. In DNA form, the CDR3 reads TGTGCCAGCAGCAGTCGATCCGGGTGGGGCAATGAGCAGTTCTTC.

At least ten counts were recorded for this clonotype. The V and J genes are TRBV28 and TRBJ2-3, with D maybe TRBD2 (6 bases). CDR3 length equals 18 residues. Deletions cut 2 bases from V and 0 bases from J, with 18 bases between. Looked up from germline, CDR1 is MDHEN and CDR2 is SYDVKM. The CDR3: CASSLELLGGSSTDTQYF. DNA of the CDR3: TGTGCCAGCAGTTTAGAATTGCTGGGGGGTTCTAGCACAGATACGCAGTATTTT.

There are a few counts of this clonotype. The chain has TRBV28 and TRBJ2-7, with 8 bases identical to TRBD1. This CDR3 region has 14 residues. V dropped 6 bases and J dropped 7; count of bases not matched to a gene: 11. Germline lookup yields CDR1 MDHEN and CDR2 SYDVKM. CDR3: CASREAGGADEQYF. CDR3 nucleotides: TGTGCCAGCAGAGAGGCAGGGGGCGCGGATGAGCAGTACTTC.

This clonotype occurred a few times. The chain uses TRBV15 and TRBJ2-3; D remains unclear. The V end was cut by 0 bases, the J end by 1 base, with 14 bases between. The germline CDR1 and CDR2 sequences are LNHNV and YYDKDF (reference sequence). This CDR3 has 17 residues. The CDR3 spells CATSRDVPNPRTDTQYF. CDR3 in DNA: TGTGCCACCAGCAGAGATGTACCCAACCCCCGCACAGATACGCAGTATTTT.

This chain links TRBV5-4 with TRBJ2-1; 7 nucleotides match TRBD2. Germline assignment: CDR1 SGHNT and CDR2 YYREEE (reference sequence). This CDR3 is built from 14 residues. Trimming at V came to 4 bases and at J to 4 bases, leaving 5 bases not matched to a gene. CDR3 coding DNA: TGTGCCAGCAGCCCTGGGGGGGGATACAATGAGCAGTTCTTC. Its translation: CASSPGGGYNEQFF.

This sequence joins TRBV29-1 and TRBJ2-1; D uncertain. The V end lost 0 bases, the J end lost 3 bases, and 18 bases lay between the germline ends. The CDR3 totals 17 residues. Germline values: CDR1 SQVTM, CDR2 ANQGSEA. CDR3: CSVEDRPQQKDYNEQFF. The CDR3 nucleotides are TGCAGCGTTGAAGACCGCCCCCAACAGAAGGACTACAATGAGCAGTTCTTC.

The rearrangement joins TRBV5-6 to TRBJ1-1, with D possibly matching TRBD1 (5 bases). The CDR3 is 14 amino acids. Trimming shortened V by 4 bases and J by 3 bases, and 13 bases separated the two germline ends. CDR1 is SGHDT and CDR2 is YYEEEE in the germline V gene. This chain's CDR3 is CASSPGPGDTEAFF. CDR3 DNA: TGTGCCAGCAGCCCGGGACCTGGGGACACTGAAGCTTTCTTT.

This clonotype appeared a few times. The chain joins TRBV12-3 or TRBV12-4 to TRBJ2-6; D might be TRBD1 (6 bases). Trimming cost V 5 bases and J 1 base, with 15 bases left between them. The CDR3 runs 17 residues. The CDR3 DNA is TGTGCCAGCAGTGCGCCGGGACAAAATTCTGGGGCCAACGTCCTGACTTTC. It is translated as CASSAPGQNSGANVLTF.

The chain combines TRBV4-3 with TRBJ1-2, with a tentative D call TRBD1 (6 bases). CDR1 is LGHNA, CDR2 YSLEER, per germline. V was shortened by 3 bases and J by 6 bases, with 17 bases between the two germline ends. CDR3 length equals 15 residues. CDR3 DNA: TGCGCCAGCAGCCATCTAACAGGGACTCGAAATGGCTACACCTTC. Translated: CASSHLTGTRNGYTF.

The rearrangement links TRBV7-9 to TRBJ1-3, with 7 bases fitting TRBD1. The V and J ends lost 4 bases and 1 base, in that order; junction bases with no gene match: 10. This CDR3 comprises 17 residues. The germline gives CDR1 SEHNR, CDR2 FQNEAQ (reference sequence). In DNA, the CDR3 is TGTGCCAGCAGCTCCCTCACCCCAGGGGGTTCTGGAAACACCATATATTTT. Translated, it gives CASSSLTPGGSGNTIYF. The full variable domain, completed using reference TRBV7-9 and TRBJ1-3, is DTGVSQNPRHKITKRGQNVTFRCDPISEHNRLYWYRQTLGQGPEFLTYFQNEAQLEKSRLLSDRFSAERPKGSFSTLEIQRTEQGDSAMYLCASSSLTPGGSGNTIYFGEGSWLTVV.

The J gene is TRBJ2-2, the V gene TRBV12-3 or TRBV12-4, with D uncertain. Between the trimmed V and J ends, which lost 3 bases and 0 bases, there was a span of 14 bases. CDR3 size: 17 residues. The CDR3 sequence is CASSFLVRRTNTGELFF. The CDR3 DNA follows: TGTGCCAGCAGTTTTTTGGTTAGACGGACGAACACCGGGGAGCTGTTTTTT.

The rearrangement links TRBV19 to TRBJ1-6; the D gene is possibly TRBD1 (6 bases). Trimming cost V 6 bases and J 4 bases, with 13 bases left between them. The CDR3 length is 15 residues. CDR1 is LNHDA and CDR2 is SQIVND in the germline V gene (reference sequence). The CDR3 DNA is TGTGCCAGTAGATTCCGACAGGAATATAATTCACCCCTCCACTTT. It encodes CASRFRQEYNSPLHF. Full variable domain (remainder filled in from reference TRBV19 and TRBJ1-6): DGGITQSPKYLFRKEGQNVTLSCEQNLNHDAMYWYRQDPGQGLRLIYYSQIVNDFQKGDIAEGYSVSREKKESFPLTVTSAQKNPTAFYLCASRFRQEYNSPLHFGNGTRLTVT.

This clonotype was seen ten or more times. The V and J genes are TRBV6-1 and TRBJ2-1, with no clear D. The ends were cut back, 0 bases at V and 6 bases at J, with 9 bases in the middle. Germline V gene lookup returns CDR1 MNHNS and CDR2 SASEGT. The CDR3 has 14 amino acids. This CDR3 is CASSEAEAINEQFF. CDR3 in DNA: TGTGCCAGCAGTGAAGCAGAGGCTATCAATGAGCAGTTCTTC.

The chain joins TRBV11-3 to TRBJ2-5, with D tentatively TRBD2 (5 bases). The CDR3 has 15 amino acids. V lost 1 base to trimming and J lost 3 bases, with 12 bases between them. Germline-derived CDR1 and CDR2 are SGHNT and YENEEA. For the CDR3, the DNA is TGTGCCAGCAGCTTAGGATTCGGACTGAAAGAGACCCAGTACTTC. Translating it yields CASSLGFGLKETQYF. The full variable domain, in which reference TRBV11-3 and TRBJ2-5 provide the parts outside the CDR3, is EAGVVQSPRYKIIEKKQPVAFWCNPISGHNTLYWYLQNLGQGPELLIRYENEEAVDDSQLPKDRFSAERLKGVDSTLKIQPAELGDSAVYLCASSLGFGLKETQYFGPGTRLLVL.